Listed below are T cell receptor beta chains from one sample, sequenced in a study of Ad26.COV2.S vaccination and SARS-CoV-2 variants. Clones were sequenced by immunoSEQ multiplex PCR, and TCRdb holds only the in-frame ones, with some missing. The table includes approximately 410,000 clones, more than 75% detected once. Sequencing was performed on peripheral blood, taken in a trial of Ad26.COV2.S vaccine versus placebo. The receptors come from a person aged 18-60 years who received the Ad26.COV2.S COVID-19 vaccine or a placebo. CDR3s include the opening cysteine and the closing phenylalanine or tryptophan. The order of the fields is clone size, D gene, J gene, CDR3 length, V gene, CDR3 protein, CDR3 DNA. D genes are given only for firm matches. The size field is filled for only some rows; it gives once, few, many or a size class.

clone_size: once
d_call: TRBD1
j_call: TRBJ2-2
cdr3_length: 15
v_call: TRBV7-6
cdr3_aa: CASSPTGGRSGELFF
cdr3_nt: TGTGCCAGCAGCCCCACAGGGGGCCGGAGCGGGGAGCTGTTTTTT

clone_size: few
d_call: NA
j_call: TRBJ2-1
cdr3_length: 14
v_call: TRBV29-1
cdr3_aa: CSVEARWENNEQFF
cdr3_nt: TGCAGCGTTGAAGCCCGATGGGAAAATAATGAGCAGTTCTTC

clone_size: NA
d_call: TRBD2
j_call: TRBJ2-1
cdr3_length: 16
v_call: TRBV14
cdr3_aa: CASSQLQGLAGGQQFF
cdr3_nt: TGTGCCAGCAGCCAATTGCAGGGGCTAGCGGGGGGTCAGCAGTTCTTC

clone_size: few
d_call: NA
j_call: TRBJ2-6
cdr3_length: 17
v_call: TRBV18
cdr3_aa: CASSPQTLSSGANVLTF
cdr3_nt: TGTGCCAGCTCACCACAGACGTTAAGCTCTGGGGCCAACGTCCTGACTTTC

clone_size: once
d_call: TRBD2
j_call: TRBJ2-2
cdr3_length: 17
v_call: TRBV11-3
cdr3_aa: CASSLESGGANTGELFF
cdr3_nt: TGTGCCAGCAGCTTAGAAAGCGGGGGGGCGAACACCGGGGAGCTGTTTTTT

clone_size: once
d_call: NA
j_call: TRBJ1-2
cdr3_length: 15
v_call: TRBV4-2
cdr3_aa: CASSPRTERRGGYTF
cdr3_nt: TGTGCCAGCAGCCCTCGGACGGAGCGGCGGGGGGGCTACACCTTC

clone_size: NA
d_call: NA
j_call: TRBJ1-1
cdr3_length: 16
v_call: TRBV4-2
cdr3_aa: CASSQESVGQGAEAFF
cdr3_nt: TGTGCCAGCAGCCAAGAGAGCGTGGGGCAGGGCGCTGAAGCTTTCTTT

clone_size: NA
d_call: NA
j_call: TRBJ1-2
cdr3_length: 12
v_call: TRBV28
cdr3_aa: CASTGSNYGYTF
cdr3_nt: TGTGCCAGCACCGGATCGAACTATGGCTACACCTTC

clone_size: NA
d_call: NA
j_call: TRBJ2-1
cdr3_length: 13
v_call: TRBV5-6
cdr3_aa: CASSLRRNNEQFF
cdr3_nt: TGTGCCAGCAGCTTGAGACGCAACAATGAGCAGTTCTTC

clone_size: many
d_call: NA
j_call: TRBJ2-7
cdr3_length: 14
v_call: TRBV4-3
cdr3_aa: CASSQASRMHEQYF
cdr3_nt: TGCGCCAGCAGCCAAGCATCACGGATGCACGAGCAGTACTTC

clone_size: NA
d_call: NA
j_call: TRBJ2-7
cdr3_length: 14
v_call: TRBV21-1
cdr3_aa: CASQEGRRIYEQYF
cdr3_nt: TGTGCCAGCCAGGAGGGACGGCGGATCTACGAGCAGTACTTC

clone_size: NA
d_call: NA
j_call: TRBJ2-3
cdr3_length: 15
v_call: TRBV5-8
cdr3_aa: CASSLPGAGTDTQYF
cdr3_nt: TGTGCCAGCAGCTTACCGGGAGCCGGCACAGATACGCAGTATTTT

clone_size: NA
d_call: NA
j_call: TRBJ2-5
cdr3_length: 14
v_call: TRBV11-2
cdr3_aa: CASSLGRASRTQYF
cdr3_nt: TGTGCCAGCAGCTTGGGCAGGGCTTCCCGGACCCAGTACTTC

clone_size: NA
d_call: TRBD1
j_call: TRBJ2-7
cdr3_length: 13
v_call: TRBV28
cdr3_aa: CASSRTGIYEQYF
cdr3_nt: TGTGCCAGCAGCAGGACAGGAATCTACGAGCAGTACTTC

clone_size: once
d_call: NA
j_call: TRBJ1-2
cdr3_length: 16
v_call: TRBV4-3
cdr3_aa: CASSQEGSGGGYGYTF
cdr3_nt: TGCGCCAGCAGCCAAGAAGGATCCGGAGGAGGCTATGGCTACACCTTC

clone_size: NA
d_call: TRBD2
j_call: TRBJ2-1
cdr3_length: 17
v_call: TRBV24-1
cdr3_aa: CATSDVSSGGSYNEQFF
cdr3_nt: TGTGCCACCAGTGATGTATCTAGCGGGGGCTCCTACAATGAGCAGTTCTTC

clone_size: once
d_call: NA
j_call: TRBJ1-6
cdr3_length: 16
v_call: TRBV28
cdr3_aa: CASSSDSSSYNSPLHF
cdr3_nt: TGTGCCAGCAGCTCCGACTCGAGCTCCTATAATTCACCCCTCCACTTT

clone_size: NA
d_call: NA
j_call: TRBJ1-6
cdr3_length: 15
v_call: TRBV7-2
cdr3_aa: CASSSQGVGNSPLHF
cdr3_nt: TGTGCCAGCAGCTCCCAGGGTGTGGGGAATTCACCCCTCCACTTT

clone_size: few
d_call: NA
j_call: TRBJ1-4
cdr3_length: 14
v_call: TRBV7-9
cdr3_aa: CASSLDRGREKLFF
cdr3_nt: TGTGCCAGCAGCTTAGACCGGGGGAGAGAAAAACTGTTTTTT

clone_size: NA
d_call: NA
j_call: TRBJ1-1
cdr3_length: 11
v_call: TRBV3-1/TRBV3-2
cdr3_aa: CASRSGTEAFF
cdr3_nt: TGTGCCAGCAGGTCCGGGACCGAAGCTTTCTTT

clone_size: NA
d_call: NA
j_call: TRBJ2-4
cdr3_length: 13
v_call: TRBV27
cdr3_aa: CASSLRGGNIQYF
cdr3_nt: TGTGCCAGCAGTTTAAGGGGGGGAAACATTCAGTACTTC

clone_size: NA
d_call: NA
j_call: TRBJ1-2
cdr3_length: 13
v_call: TRBV6-4
cdr3_aa: CASSDSGTYGYTF
cdr3_nt: TGTGCCAGCAGTGACTCGGGGACCTATGGCTACACCTTC

clone_size: once
d_call: TRBD1
j_call: TRBJ2-2
cdr3_length: 16
v_call: TRBV19
cdr3_aa: CASSAGGGSNTGELFF
cdr3_nt: TGTGCCAGCTCCGCAGGGGGCGGGTCCAACACCGGGGAGCTGTTTTTT

clone_size: NA
d_call: NA
j_call: TRBJ2-7
cdr3_length: 13
v_call: TRBV6-1
cdr3_aa: CASSEIWGYEQYF
cdr3_nt: TGTGCCAGCAGTGAAATATGGGGCTACGAGCAGTACTTC

clone_size: NA
d_call: TRBD1
j_call: TRBJ2-3
cdr3_length: 15
v_call: TRBV7-9
cdr3_aa: CASSFDRGTTDTQYF
cdr3_nt: TGTGCCAGCAGCTTCGACAGGGGGACCACAGATACGCAGTATTTT

clone_size: NA
d_call: NA
j_call: TRBJ1-3
cdr3_length: 15
v_call: TRBV6-1
cdr3_aa: CASSEGKDIGNTIYF
cdr3_nt: TGTGCCAGCAGTGAAGGGAAGGACATTGGAAACACCATATATTTT

clone_size: NA
d_call: TRBD1
j_call: TRBJ2-2
cdr3_length: 15
v_call: TRBV27
cdr3_aa: CASSAGQGNTGELFF
cdr3_nt: TGTGCCAGCAGTGCGGGACAGGGGAACACCGGGGAGCTGTTTTTT

clone_size: once
d_call: NA
j_call: TRBJ1-6
cdr3_length: 10
v_call: TRBV2
cdr3_aa: CASSEGPLHF
cdr3_nt: TGTGCCAGCAGTGAAGGTCCCCTCCACTTT

clone_size: NA
d_call: NA
j_call: TRBJ1-5
cdr3_length: 12
v_call: TRBV7-9
cdr3_aa: CASSMDWQPQHF
cdr3_nt: TGTGCCAGCAGCATGGACTGGCAGCCCCAGCATTTT

clone_size: NA
d_call: TRBD1
j_call: TRBJ2-7
cdr3_length: 17
v_call: TRBV4-1
cdr3_aa: CASSQAVAGTGEHEQYF
cdr3_nt: TGCGCCAGCAGCCAAGCAGTGGCGGGGACAGGGGAGCACGAGCAGTACTTC

clone_size: NA
d_call: NA
j_call: TRBJ2-1
cdr3_length: 14
v_call: TRBV7-2
cdr3_aa: CASSSGTGNNEQFF
cdr3_nt: TGTGCCAGCAGCTCAGGGACGGGGAACAATGAGCAGTTCTTC

clone_size: NA
d_call: TRBD2
j_call: TRBJ2-3
cdr3_length: 17
v_call: TRBV9
cdr3_aa: CASSPVPVGGGTDTQYF
cdr3_nt: TGTGCCAGCAGCCCAGTTCCGGTGGGGGGGGGCACAGATACGCAGTATTTT

clone_size: NA
d_call: NA
j_call: TRBJ1-3
cdr3_length: 15
v_call: TRBV5-5
cdr3_aa: CASSLEYYSGNTIYF
cdr3_nt: TGTGCCAGCAGCTTGGAGTATTACTCTGGAAACACCATATATTTT

clone_size: NA
d_call: NA
j_call: TRBJ2-7
cdr3_length: 15
v_call: TRBV7-8
cdr3_aa: CASSLMGRSSYEQYF
cdr3_nt: TGTGCCAGCAGTTTGATGGGGCGTAGCTCCTACGAGCAGTACTTC

clone_size: NA
d_call: TRBD1
j_call: TRBJ2-1
cdr3_length: 14
v_call: TRBV10-3
cdr3_aa: CAISAQGQSNEQFF
cdr3_nt: TGTGCCATCAGTGCCCAGGGACAGTCCAATGAGCAGTTCTTC

clone_size: few
d_call: NA
j_call: TRBJ1-1
cdr3_length: 15
v_call: TRBV19
cdr3_aa: CASSPNPPGQTEAFF
cdr3_nt: TGTGCCAGTAGTCCCAATCCGCCGGGACAAACTGAAGCTTTCTTT

clone_size: NA
d_call: TRBD2
j_call: TRBJ2-5
cdr3_length: 16
v_call: TRBV28
cdr3_aa: CASSPPNSGTRETQYF
cdr3_nt: TGTGCCAGCAGCCCTCCCAATAGCGGGACCCGTGAGACCCAGTACTTC

clone_size: few
d_call: TRBD1
j_call: TRBJ1-4
cdr3_length: 16
v_call: TRBV27
cdr3_aa: CASSRADRGPNEKLFF
cdr3_nt: TGTGCCAGCAGTCGAGCGGACAGGGGACCTAATGAAAAACTGTTTTTT

clone_size: NA
d_call: NA
j_call: TRBJ2-3
cdr3_length: 14
v_call: TRBV6-5
cdr3_aa: CASSRGAVTDTQYF
cdr3_nt: TGTGCCAGCAGTCGGGGGGCGGTCACAGATACGCAGTATTTT

clone_size: NA
d_call: NA
j_call: TRBJ2-5
cdr3_length: 13
v_call: TRBV11-2
cdr3_aa: CASSLDPKETQYF
cdr3_nt: TGTGCCAGCAGCTTAGACCCTAAAGAGACCCAGTACTTC

clone_size: NA
d_call: NA
j_call: TRBJ1-6
cdr3_length: 14
v_call: TRBV28
cdr3_aa: CASHLGDKLTPLHF
cdr3_nt: TGTGCCAGCCACCTAGGGGATAAATTAACACCCCTCCACTTT

clone_size: NA
d_call: NA
j_call: TRBJ2-2
cdr3_length: 15
v_call: TRBV3-1/TRBV3-2
cdr3_aa: CASSPRNMITGELFF
cdr3_nt: TGTGCCAGCAGCCCAAGGAATATGATTACCGGGGAGCTGTTTTTT

clone_size: NA
d_call: NA
j_call: TRBJ1-2
cdr3_length: 12
v_call: TRBV5-6
cdr3_aa: CASSSTTYGYTF
cdr3_nt: TGTGCCAGCAGCTCAACTACCTATGGCTACACCTTC